This TCR beta chain appears in the sequencing data of a study of T cell repertoires in cytomegalovirus infection. Turning to the study itself: Matching HLA type, along with CMV infection, was indicated by public TCR beta signatures. Study findings and constraints: Dominating the ex vivo response were TCR beta clonotypes that were CMV-specific and HLA-C-restricted. Summed frequency of shared TCR beta families picked out CMV carriers who also had the relevant HLA.

The CDR3 is 14 amino acids. Germline V gene lookup returns CDR1 MDHEN and CDR2 SYDVKM. V was trimmed by 4 bases and J by 5 bases, leaving 12 bases between them. The table lists this clonotype with many counts. The antigen remains unidentified. TCRdb passed the reads through MiXCR, listing each CDR3 protein once. The sample includes 310,000 or so distinct CDR3 sequences, 17% of them seen just once. The chain uses TRBV28 and TRBJ1-5, with D tentatively TRBD1 (5 bases). The sequenced material came from PBMCs. The clonotype originates from a human donor in good health (CMV status not recorded). Some clones in this sample may be carry-over from other donors' samples. The CDR3 is CASSWGGPDQPQHF. The CDR3 DNA sequence: TGTGCCAGCAGTTGGGGCGGCCCCGATCAGCCCCAGCATTTT.